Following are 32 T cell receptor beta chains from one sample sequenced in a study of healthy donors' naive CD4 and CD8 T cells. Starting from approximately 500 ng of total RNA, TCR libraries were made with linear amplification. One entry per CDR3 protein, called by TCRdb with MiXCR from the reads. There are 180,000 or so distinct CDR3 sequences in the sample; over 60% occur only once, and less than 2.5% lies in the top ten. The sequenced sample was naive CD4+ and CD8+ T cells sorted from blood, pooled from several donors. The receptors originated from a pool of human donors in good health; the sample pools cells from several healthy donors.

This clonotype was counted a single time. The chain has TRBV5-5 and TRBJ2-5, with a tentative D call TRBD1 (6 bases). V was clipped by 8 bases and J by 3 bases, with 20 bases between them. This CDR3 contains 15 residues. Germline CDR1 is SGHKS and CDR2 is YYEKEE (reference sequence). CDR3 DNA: TGTGCCAGTATGACGACAGGACTTTGGAAAGAGACCCAGTACTTC. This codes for CASMTTGLWKETQYF. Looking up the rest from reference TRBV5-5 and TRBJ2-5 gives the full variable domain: DAGVTQSPTHLIKTRGQQVTLRCSPISGHKSVSWYQQVLGQGPQFIFQYYEKEERGRGNFPDRFSARQFPNYSSELNVNALLLGDSALYLCASMTTGLWKETQYFGPGTRLLVL.

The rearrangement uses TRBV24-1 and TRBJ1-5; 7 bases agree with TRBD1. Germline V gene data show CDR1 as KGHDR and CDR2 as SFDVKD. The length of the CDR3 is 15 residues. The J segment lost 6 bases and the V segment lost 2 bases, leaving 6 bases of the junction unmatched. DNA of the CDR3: TGTGCCACCAGTGATTCCCGACAGGGAAGTCAGCCCCAGCATTTT. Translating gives CATSDSRQGSQPQHF.

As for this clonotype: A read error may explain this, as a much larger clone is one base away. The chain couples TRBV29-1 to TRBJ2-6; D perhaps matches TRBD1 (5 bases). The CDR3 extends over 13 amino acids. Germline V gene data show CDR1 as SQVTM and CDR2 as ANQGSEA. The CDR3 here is CSVGGSGANVLAF. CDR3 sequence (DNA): TGCAGCGTTGGTGGGTCTGGGGCCAACGTCCTGGCTTTC.

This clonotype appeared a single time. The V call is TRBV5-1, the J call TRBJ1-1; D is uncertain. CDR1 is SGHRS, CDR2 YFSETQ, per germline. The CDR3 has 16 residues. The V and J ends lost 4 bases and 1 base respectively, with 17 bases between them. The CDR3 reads CASSPASGLSNTEAFF. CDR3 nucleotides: TGCGCCAGCAGCCCAGCGAGTGGACTGTCGAACACTGAAGCTTTCTTT.

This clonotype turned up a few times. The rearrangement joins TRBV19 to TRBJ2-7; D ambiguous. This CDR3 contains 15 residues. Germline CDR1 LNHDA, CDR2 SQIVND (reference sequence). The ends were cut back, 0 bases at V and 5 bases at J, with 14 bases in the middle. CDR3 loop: CASSIDPAIDNEQYF. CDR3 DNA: TGTGCCAGTAGTATAGATCCAGCGATTGACAACGAGCAGTACTTC.

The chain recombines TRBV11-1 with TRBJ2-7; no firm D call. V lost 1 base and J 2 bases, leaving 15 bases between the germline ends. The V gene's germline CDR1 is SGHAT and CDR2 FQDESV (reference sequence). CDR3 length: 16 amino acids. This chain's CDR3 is CASSLDSRSSAYEQYF. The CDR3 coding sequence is TGTGCCAGCAGCTTAGACTCTCGCTCTTCCGCCTACGAGCAGTACTTC.

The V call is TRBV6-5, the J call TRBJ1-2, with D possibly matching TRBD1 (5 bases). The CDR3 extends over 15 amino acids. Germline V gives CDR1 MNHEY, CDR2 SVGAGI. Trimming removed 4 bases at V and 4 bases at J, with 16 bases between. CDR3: CASSSRGTAGYGYTF. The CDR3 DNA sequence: TGTGCCAGCAGTTCCCGAGGGACTGCGGGCTATGGCTACACCTTC.

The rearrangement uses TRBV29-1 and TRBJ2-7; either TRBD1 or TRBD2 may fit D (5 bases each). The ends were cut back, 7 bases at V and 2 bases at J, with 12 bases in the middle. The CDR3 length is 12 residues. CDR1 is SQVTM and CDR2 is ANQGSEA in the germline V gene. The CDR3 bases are TGCAGCGGGACTGACAGTACCTACGAGCAGTACTTC. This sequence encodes CSGTDSTYEQYF.

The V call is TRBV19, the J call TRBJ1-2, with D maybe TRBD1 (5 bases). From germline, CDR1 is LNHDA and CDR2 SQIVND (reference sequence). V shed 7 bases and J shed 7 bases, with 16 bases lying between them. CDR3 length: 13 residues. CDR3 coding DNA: TGTGCCAGTACACCCCAGGGCTGGTTTGGCTACACCTTC. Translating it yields CASTPQGWFGYTF.

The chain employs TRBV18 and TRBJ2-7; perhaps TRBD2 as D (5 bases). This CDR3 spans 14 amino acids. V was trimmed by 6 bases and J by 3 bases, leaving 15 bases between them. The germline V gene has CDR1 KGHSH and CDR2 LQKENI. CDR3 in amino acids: CASSSSGINYEQYF. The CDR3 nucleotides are TGTGCCAGCTCCTCGTCCGGGATAAACTACGAGCAGTACTTC.

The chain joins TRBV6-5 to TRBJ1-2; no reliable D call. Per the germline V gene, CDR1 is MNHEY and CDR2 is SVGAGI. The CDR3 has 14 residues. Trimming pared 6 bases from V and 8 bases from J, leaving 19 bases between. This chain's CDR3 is CASSRRSQGGGYTF. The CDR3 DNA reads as TGTGCCAGCAGCCGCAGGTCGCAAGGAGGGGGCTACACCTTC.

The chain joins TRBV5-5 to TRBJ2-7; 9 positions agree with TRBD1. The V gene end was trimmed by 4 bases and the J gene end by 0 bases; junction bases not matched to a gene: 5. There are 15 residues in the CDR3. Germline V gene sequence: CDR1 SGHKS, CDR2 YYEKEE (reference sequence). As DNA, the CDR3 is TGTGCCAGCAGCCTCACAGGGGGCCTCTCCTACGAGCAGTACTTC. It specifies CASSLTGGLSYEQYF.

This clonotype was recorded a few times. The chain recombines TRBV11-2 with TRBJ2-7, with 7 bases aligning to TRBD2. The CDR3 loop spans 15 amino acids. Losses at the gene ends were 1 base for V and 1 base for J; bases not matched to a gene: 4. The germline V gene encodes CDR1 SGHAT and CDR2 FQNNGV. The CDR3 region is CASSLGTSSSYEQYF. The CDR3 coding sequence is TGTGCCAGCAGCTTAGGGACTAGTAGTTCCTACGAGCAGTACTTC.

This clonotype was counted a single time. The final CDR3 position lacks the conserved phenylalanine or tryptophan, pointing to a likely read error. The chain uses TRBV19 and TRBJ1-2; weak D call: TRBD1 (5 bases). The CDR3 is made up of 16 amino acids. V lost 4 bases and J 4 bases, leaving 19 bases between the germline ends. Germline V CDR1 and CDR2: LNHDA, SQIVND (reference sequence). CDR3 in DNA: TGTGCCAGTAGTAGCCTCCGGGACCCCGAGGGCTATGGCTACACCCTC. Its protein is CASSSLRDPEGYGYTL.

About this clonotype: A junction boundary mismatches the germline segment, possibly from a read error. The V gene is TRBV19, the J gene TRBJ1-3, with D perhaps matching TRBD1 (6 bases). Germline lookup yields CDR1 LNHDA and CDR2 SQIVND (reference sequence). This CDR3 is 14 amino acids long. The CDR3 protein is CATGQISSGNTIYF. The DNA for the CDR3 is TGTGCCACAGGACAGATATCCTCTGGAAATACCATATATTTT.

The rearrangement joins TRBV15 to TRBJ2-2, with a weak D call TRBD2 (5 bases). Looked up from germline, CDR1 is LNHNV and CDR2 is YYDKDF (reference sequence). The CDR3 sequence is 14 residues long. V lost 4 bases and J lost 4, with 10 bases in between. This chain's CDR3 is CATSIRGLTGELFF. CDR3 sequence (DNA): TGTGCCACCAGCATCCGCGGACTCACCGGGGAGCTGTTTTTT.

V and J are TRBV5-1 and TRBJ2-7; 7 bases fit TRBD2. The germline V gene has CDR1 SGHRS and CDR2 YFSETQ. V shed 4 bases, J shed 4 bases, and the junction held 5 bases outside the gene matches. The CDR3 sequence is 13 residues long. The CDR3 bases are TGCGCCAGCAGCGGGACTACAGATTACGAGCAGTACTTC. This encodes CASSGTTDYEQYF.

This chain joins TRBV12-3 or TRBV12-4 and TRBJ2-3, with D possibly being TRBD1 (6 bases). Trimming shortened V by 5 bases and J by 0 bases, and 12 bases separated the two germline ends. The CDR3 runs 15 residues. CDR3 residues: CASSIRQVSTDTQYF. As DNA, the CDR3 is TGTGCCAGCAGTATCCGACAGGTTAGCACAGATACGCAGTATTTT.

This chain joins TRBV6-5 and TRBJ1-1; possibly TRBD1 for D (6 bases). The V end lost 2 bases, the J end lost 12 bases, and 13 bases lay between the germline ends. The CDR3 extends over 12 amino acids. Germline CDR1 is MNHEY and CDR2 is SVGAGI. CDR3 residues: CASSYDRYLTFF. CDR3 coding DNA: TGTGCCAGCAGTTACGACAGGTATCTGACTTTCTTT.

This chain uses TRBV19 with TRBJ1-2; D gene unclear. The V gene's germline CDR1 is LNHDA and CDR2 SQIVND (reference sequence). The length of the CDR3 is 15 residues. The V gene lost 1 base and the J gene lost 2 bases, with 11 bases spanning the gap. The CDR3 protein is CASSIGKGANYGYTF. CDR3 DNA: TGTGCCAGTAGTATAGGTAAAGGAGCGAACTATGGCTACACCTTC.

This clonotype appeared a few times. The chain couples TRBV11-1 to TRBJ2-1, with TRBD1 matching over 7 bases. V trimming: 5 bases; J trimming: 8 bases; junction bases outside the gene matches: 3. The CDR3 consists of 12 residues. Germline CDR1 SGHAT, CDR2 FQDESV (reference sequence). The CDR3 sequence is CASSVDRDEQFF. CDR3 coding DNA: TGTGCCAGCAGCGTAGACAGGGATGAGCAGTTCTTC.

In DNA, the CDR3 is TGCAGCGTTCGTGTGAACACTGAAGCTTTCTTT. Its translation is CSVRVNTEAFF. The rearrangement uses TRBV29-1 and TRBJ1-1, with unresolved D. The V end lost 5 bases, the J end lost 0 bases, and 4 bases lay between the germline ends. The CDR3 extends over 11 amino acids. Germline V gene data show CDR1 as SQVTM and CDR2 as ANQGSEA.

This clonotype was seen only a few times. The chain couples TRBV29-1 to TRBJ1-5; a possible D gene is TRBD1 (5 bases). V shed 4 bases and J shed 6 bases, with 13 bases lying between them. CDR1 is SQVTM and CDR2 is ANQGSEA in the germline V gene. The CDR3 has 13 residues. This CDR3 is CSVGQGEGQPQHF. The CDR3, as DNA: TGCAGCGTTGGTCAGGGTGAGGGTCAGCCCCAGCATTTT.

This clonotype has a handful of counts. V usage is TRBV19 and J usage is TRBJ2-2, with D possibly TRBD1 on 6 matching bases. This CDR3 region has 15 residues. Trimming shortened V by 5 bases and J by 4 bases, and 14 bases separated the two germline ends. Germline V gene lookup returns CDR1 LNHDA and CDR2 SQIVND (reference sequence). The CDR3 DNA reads TGTGCCAGTAGTTCCCTGGGGGCAGCCACCGGGGAGCTGTTTTTT. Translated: CASSSLGAATGELFF.

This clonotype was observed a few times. This chain's CDR3 is CASSGGTIPPQPQHF. CDR3 bases: TGTGCCAGTAGTGGCGGGACTATACCCCCTCAGCCCCAGCATTTT. The chain carries TRBV19 and TRBJ1-5, with D possibly being TRBD1 (5 bases). Germline V gene sequence: CDR1 LNHDA, CDR2 SQIVND (reference sequence). The CDR3 length is 15 residues. Trimming took 5 bases from V and 6 from J, leaving 17 bases between them.

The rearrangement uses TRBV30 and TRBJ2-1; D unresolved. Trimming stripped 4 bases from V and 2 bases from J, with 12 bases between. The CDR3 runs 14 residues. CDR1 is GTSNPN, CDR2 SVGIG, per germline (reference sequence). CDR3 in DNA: TGTGCCTGGACATTAGTGATTCCCTACAATGAGCAGTTCTTC. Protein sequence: CAWTLVIPYNEQFF.

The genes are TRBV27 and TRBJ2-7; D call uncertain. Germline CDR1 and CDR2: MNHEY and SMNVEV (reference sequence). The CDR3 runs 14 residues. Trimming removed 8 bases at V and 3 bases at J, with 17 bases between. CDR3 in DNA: TGTGCCAGCCAGGCGCCGGGCGGTTTCTACGAGCAGTACGTC. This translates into CASQAPGGFYEQYV.

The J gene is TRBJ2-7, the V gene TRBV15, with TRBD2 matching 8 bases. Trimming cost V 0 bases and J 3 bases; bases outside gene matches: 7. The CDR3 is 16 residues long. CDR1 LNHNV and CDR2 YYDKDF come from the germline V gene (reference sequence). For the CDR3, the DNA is TGTGCCACCAGCAGAGACGACTCCGGGAGGGGCTACGAGCAGTACTTC. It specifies CATSRDDSGRGYEQYF.

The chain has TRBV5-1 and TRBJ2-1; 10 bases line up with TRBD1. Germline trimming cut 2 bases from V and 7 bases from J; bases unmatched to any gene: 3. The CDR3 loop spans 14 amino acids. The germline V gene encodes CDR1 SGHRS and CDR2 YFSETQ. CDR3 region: CASSFGQGENEQFF. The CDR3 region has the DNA TGCGCCAGCAGCTTCGGACAGGGGGAGAATGAGCAGTTCTTC.

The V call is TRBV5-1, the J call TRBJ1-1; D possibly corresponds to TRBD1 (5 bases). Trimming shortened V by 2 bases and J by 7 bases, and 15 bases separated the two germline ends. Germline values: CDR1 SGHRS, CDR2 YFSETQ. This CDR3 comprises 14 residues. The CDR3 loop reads CASSLRGGRHEAFF. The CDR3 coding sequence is TGCGCCAGCAGCTTAAGGGGTGGGAGGCATGAAGCTTTCTTT.

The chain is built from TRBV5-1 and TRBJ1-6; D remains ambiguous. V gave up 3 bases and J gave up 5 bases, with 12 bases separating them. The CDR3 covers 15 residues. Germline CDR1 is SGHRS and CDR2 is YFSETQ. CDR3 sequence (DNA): TGCGCCAGCAGCTACCGAGGGATCGATAATTCACCCCTCCACTTT. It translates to CASSYRGIDNSPLHF.

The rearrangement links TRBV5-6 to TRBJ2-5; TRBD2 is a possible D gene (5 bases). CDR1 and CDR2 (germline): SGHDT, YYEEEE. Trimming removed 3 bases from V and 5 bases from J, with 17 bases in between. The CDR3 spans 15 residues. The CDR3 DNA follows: TGTGCCAGCAGCTCATCCCCCGGACTTGGGGAGACCCAGTACTTC. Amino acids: CASSSSPGLGETQYF.